Sequencing of this T cell receptor beta chain was carried out in a study of human T cells and chemical hapten exposure. Study-level background: A mostly female patient group had alopecia areata, totalis or universalis. The study, taken as a whole, reports: Expanded TCRs created a significantly greater count of big CDR3 similarity clusters than controls did.

Unique molecular identifiers were affixed to discrete cDNA molecules within the library. TCRdb independently ran MiXCR on the RACE reads; one entry per CDR3 protein. The table includes around 380,000 distinct CDR3 sequences, about 4.8% detected once. This CDR3 has 16 amino acids. Stated time point: patch test 1, 2 weeks after DPC sensitization. The treatment denotes: therapeutic diphenylcyclopropenone sensitization with weekly scalp DPC. This clonotype has a count of ten or more. Antigen: not known. The gene calls are TRBV21-1 and TRBJ2-2. TRBV21-1 is a recognized pseudogene. The source was whole blood, collected in connection with sensitization to the hapten diphenylcyclopropenone (DPC). The TCR was taken from a woman between 45 and 65 years old with alopecia areata. Some clones in this sample may be carry-over from other donors' samples. CDR3 sequence reads: CASSKSCGSTAGELFF. Here the CDR3 DNA reads TGTGCCAGCAGCAAATCGTGCGGTTCGACGGCCGGGGAGCTGTTTTTT.